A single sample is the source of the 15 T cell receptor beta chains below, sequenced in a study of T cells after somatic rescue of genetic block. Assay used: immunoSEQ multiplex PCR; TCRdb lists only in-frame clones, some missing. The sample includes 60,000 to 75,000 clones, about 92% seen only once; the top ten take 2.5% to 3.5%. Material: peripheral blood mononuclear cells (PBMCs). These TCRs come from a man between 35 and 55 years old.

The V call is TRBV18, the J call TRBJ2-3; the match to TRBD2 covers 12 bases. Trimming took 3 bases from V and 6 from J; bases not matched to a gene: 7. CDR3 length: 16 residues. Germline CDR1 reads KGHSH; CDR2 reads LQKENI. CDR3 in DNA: TGTGCCAGCTCACCCTGGACTAGCGGGGCAAGCGATACGCAGTATTTT. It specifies CASSPWTSGASDTQYF.

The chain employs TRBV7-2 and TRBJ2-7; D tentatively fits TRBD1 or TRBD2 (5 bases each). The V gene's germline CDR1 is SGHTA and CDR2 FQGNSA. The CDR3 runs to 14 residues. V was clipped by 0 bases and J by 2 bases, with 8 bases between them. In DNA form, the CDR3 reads TGTGCCAGCAGCTTAGCGGGGACCCCCTACGAGCAGTACTTC. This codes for CASSLAGTPYEQYF.

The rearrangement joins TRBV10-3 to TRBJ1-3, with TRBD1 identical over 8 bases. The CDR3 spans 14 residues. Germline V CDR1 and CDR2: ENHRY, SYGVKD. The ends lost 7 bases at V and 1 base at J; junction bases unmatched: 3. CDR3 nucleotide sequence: TGTGCCATCAAGGGACAGGCTTCTGGAAACACCATATATTTT. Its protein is CAIKGQASGNTIYF.

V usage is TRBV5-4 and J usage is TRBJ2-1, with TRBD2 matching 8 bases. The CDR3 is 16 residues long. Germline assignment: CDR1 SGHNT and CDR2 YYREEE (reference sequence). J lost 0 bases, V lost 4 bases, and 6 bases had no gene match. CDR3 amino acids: CASSTKSGGSYNEQFF. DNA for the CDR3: TGTGCCAGCAGCACTAAAAGCGGGGGCTCCTACAATGAGCAGTTCTTC.

The CDR3: CASQSNLGDYEQYF. The CDR3 coding sequence is TGCGCCAGCCAGAGCAATCTTGGGGACTACGAGCAGTACTTC. The V and J genes are TRBV5-1 and TRBJ2-7, with D unclear. Trimming left V 7 bases short and J 3 bases short, with 17 bases between. The CDR3 is 14 residues long. The germline gives CDR1 SGHRS, CDR2 YFSETQ.

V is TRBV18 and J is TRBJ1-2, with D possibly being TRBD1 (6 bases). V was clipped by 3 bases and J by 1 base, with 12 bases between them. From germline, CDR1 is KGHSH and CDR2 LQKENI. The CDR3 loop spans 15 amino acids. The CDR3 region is CASSPPGHLNYGYTF. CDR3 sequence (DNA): TGTGCCAGCTCACCGCCGGGACACCTTAACTATGGCTACACCTTC.

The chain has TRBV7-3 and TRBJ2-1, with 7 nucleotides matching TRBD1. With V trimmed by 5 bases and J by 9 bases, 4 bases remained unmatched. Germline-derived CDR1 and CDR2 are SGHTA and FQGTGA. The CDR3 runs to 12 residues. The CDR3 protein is CASSPTGSEQFF. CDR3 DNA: TGTGCCAGCAGCCCGACAGGGAGTGAGCAGTTCTTC.

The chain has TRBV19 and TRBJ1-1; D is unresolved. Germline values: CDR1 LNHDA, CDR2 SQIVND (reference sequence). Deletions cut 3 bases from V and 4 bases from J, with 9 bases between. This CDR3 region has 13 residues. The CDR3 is CASSMTRATEAFF. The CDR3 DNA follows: TGTGCCAGTAGTATGACGAGGGCCACTGAAGCTTTCTTT.

CDR3 sequence: CASTDSRPSNSPLHF. DNA for the CDR3: TGTGCCAGCACCGACAGTCGGCCAAGTAATTCACCCCTCCACTTT. The rearrangement uses TRBV2 and TRBJ1-6, with D possibly TRBD1 on 5 matching bases. CDR1 and CDR2 from the germline V gene are SNHLY and FYNNEI. Trimming cost V 7 bases and J 6 bases, with 16 bases left between them. The CDR3 runs 15 residues.

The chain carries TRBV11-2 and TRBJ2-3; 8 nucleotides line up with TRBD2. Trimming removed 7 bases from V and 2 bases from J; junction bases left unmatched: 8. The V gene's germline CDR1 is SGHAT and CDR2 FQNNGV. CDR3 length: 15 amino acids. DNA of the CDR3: TGTGCCAGCACCGCCCGACTAGCGTACACAGATACGCAGTATTTT. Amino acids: CASTARLAYTDTQYF.

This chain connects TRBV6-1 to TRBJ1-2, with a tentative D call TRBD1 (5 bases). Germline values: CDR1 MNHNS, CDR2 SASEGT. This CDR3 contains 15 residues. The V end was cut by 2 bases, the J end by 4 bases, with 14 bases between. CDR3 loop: CASSEWVAGIYGYTF. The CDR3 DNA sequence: TGTGCCAGCAGTGAATGGGTGGCAGGGATCTATGGCTACACCTTC.

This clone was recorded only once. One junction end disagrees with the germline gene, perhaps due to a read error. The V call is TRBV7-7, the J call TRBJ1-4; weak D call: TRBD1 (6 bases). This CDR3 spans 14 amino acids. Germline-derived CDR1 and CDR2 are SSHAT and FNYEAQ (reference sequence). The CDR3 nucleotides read TGTGCTAGCAGCATCAGTGAGGGGGGTGAAAAACTGTTTTTT. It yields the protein CASSISEGGEKLFF.

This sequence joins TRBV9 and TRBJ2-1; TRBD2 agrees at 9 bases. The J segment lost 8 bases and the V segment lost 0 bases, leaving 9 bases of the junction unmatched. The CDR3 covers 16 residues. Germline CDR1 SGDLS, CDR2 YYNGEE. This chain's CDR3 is CASSVAQAGGPYEQFF. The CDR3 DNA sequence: TGTGCCAGCAGCGTAGCTCAGGCGGGAGGGCCGTATGAGCAGTTCTTC.

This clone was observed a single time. In DNA form, the CDR3 reads TGTGCCAGCCGAGGTAGCGGGACACCCTACGAGCAGTTCTTC. Translated: CASRGSGTPYEQFF. This sequence joins TRBV28 and TRBJ2-1; 8 bases align to TRBD2. The CDR3 has 14 residues. Germline assignment: CDR1 MDHEN and CDR2 SYDVKM. The V gene end was trimmed by 8 bases and the J gene end by 10 bases; junction bases not matched to a gene: 13.

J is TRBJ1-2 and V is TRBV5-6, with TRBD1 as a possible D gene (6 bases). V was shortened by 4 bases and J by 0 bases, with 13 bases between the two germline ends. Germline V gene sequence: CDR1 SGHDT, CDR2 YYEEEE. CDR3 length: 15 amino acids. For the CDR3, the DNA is TGTGCCAGCAGCCTCTACAGGGCCCCTAACTATGGCTACACCTTC. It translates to CASSLYRAPNYGYTF.